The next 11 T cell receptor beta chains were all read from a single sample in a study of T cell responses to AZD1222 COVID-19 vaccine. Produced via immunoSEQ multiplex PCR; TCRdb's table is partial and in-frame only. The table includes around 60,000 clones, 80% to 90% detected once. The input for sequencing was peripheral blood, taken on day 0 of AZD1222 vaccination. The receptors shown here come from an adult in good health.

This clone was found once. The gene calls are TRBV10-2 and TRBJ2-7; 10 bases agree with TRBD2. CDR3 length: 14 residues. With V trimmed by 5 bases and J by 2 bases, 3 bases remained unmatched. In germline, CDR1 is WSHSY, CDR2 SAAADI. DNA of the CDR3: TGCGCCAGCAGTCTAGCGGGGGACACCTACGAGCAGTACTTC. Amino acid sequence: CASSLAGDTYEQYF.

The CDR3 spells CASSARSANTEAFF. CDR3 in DNA: TGTGCCAGCAGCGCAAGGTCCGCGAACACTGAAGCTTTCTTT. This sequence joins TRBV27 and TRBJ1-1; no firm D call. This CDR3 has 14 amino acids. Deletions cut 6 bases from V and 1 base from J, with 12 bases between. In germline, CDR1 is MNHEY, CDR2 SMNVEV (reference sequence).

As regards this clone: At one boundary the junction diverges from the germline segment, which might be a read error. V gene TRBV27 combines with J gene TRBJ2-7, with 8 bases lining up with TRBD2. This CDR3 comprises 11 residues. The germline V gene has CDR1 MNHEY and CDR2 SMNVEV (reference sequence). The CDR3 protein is CGIGGAYEQYF. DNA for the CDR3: TGTGGAATCGGGGGGGCGTACGAGCAATACTTC.

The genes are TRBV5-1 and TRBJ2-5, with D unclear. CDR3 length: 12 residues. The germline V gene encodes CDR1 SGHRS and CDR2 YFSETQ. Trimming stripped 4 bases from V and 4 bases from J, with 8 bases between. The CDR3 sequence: CASSQNGETQYF. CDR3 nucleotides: TGCGCCAGCAGCCAGAACGGAGAGACCCAGTACTTC.

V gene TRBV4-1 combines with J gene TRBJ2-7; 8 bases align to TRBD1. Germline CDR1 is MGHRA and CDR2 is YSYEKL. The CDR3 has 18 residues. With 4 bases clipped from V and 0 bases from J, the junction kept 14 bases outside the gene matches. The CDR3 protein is CASSLSGQGVSASYEQYF. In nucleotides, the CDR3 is TGCGCCAGCAGCCTATCCGGACAGGGCGTCTCCGCCTCCTACGAGCAGTACTTC.

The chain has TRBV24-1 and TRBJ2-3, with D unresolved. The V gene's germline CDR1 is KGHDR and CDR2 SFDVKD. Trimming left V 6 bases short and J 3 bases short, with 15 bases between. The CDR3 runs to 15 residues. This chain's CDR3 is CATSKTSLRTDTQYF. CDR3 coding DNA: TGTGCCACCAGTAAGACCTCTTTACGGACAGATACGCAGTATTTT.

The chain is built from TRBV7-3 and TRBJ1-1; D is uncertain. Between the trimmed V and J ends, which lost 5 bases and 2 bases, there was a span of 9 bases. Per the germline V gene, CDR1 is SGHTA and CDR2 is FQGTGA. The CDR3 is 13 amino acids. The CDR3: CASSPDVNTEAFF. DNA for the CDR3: TGTGCCAGCAGCCCGGACGTAAACACTGAAGCTTTCTTT. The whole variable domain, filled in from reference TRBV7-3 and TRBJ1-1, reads GAGVSQTPSNKVTEKGKYVELRCDPISGHTALYWYRQSLGQGPEFLIYFQGTGAADDSGLPNDRFFAVRPEGSVSTLKIQRTERGDSAVYLCASSPDVNTEAFFGQGTRLTVV.

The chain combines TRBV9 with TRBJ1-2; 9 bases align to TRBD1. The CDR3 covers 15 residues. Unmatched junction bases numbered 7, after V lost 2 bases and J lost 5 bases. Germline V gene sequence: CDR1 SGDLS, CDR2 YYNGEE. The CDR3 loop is CASSVESTGGYGYTF. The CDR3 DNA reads TGTGCCAGCAGCGTCGAATCGACAGGGGGTTATGGCTACACCTTC. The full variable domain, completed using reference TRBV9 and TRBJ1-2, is DSGVTQTPKHLITATGQRVTLRCSPRSGDLSVYWYQQSLDQGLQFLIQYYNGEERAKGNILERFSAQQFPDLHSELNLSSLELGDSALYFCASSVESTGGYGYTFGSGTRLTVV.

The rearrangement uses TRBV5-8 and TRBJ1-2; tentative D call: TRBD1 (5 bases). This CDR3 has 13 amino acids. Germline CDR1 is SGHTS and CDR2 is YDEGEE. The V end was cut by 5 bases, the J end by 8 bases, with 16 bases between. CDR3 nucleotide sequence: TGTGCCAGCAGGTTCCACAGGTTGGAGGGCTACACCTTC. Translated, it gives CASRFHRLEGYTF.

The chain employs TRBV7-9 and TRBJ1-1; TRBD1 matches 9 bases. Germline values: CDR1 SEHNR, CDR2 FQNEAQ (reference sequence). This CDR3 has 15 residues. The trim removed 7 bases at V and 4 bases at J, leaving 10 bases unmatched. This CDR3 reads CASIPGRDRVTEAFF. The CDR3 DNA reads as TGTGCCAGCATCCCCGGACGGGACAGGGTCACTGAAGCTTTCTTT.

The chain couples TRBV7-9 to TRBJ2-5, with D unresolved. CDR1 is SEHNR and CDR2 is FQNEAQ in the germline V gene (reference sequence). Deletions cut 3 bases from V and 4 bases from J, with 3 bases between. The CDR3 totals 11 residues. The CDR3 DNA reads TGTGCCAGCAGCTTTCGAGAGACCCAGTACTTC. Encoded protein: CASSFRETQYF.